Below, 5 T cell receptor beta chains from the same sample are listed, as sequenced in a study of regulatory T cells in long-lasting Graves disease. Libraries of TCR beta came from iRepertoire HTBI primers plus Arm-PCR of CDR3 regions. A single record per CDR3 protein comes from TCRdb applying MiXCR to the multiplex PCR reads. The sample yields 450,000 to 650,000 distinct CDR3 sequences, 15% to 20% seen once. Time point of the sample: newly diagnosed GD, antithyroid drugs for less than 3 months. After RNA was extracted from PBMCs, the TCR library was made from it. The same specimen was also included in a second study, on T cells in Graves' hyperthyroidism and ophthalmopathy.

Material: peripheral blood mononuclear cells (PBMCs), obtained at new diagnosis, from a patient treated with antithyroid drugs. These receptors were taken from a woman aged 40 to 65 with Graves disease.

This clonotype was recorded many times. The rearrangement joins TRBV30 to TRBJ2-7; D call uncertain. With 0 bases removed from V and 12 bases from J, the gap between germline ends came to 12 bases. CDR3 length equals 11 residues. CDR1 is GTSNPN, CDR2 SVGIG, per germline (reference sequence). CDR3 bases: TGTGCCTGGAGTGTCAGCCGGTGGGTGTACTTC. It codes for CAWSVSRWVYF.

This CDR3 is CASSVTHRGRKNIQYF. CDR3 nucleotide sequence: TGCGCCAGCAGTGTGACCCACCGGGGTCGCAAAAACATTCAGTACTTC. The genes are TRBV10-1 and TRBJ2-4, with a weak D call TRBD2 (5 bases). The V end was cut by 4 bases, the J end by 3 bases, with 16 bases between. Per the germline V gene, CDR1 is WNHNN and CDR2 is SYGVQD (reference sequence). This CDR3 has 16 residues.

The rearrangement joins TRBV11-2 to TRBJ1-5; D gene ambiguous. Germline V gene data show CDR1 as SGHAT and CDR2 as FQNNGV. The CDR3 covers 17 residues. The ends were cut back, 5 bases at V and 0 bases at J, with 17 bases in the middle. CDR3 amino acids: CASSHSPTAYSNQPQHF. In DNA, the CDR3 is TGTGCCAGCAGCCATTCGCCCACTGCATATAGCAATCAGCCCCAGCATTTT.

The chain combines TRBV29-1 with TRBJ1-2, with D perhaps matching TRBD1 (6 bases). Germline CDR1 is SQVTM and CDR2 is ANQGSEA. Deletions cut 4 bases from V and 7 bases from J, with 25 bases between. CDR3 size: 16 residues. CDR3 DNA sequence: TGCAGCGTTGCTCGAGGGACACCTCAAAGTGAAGTTGGCTACACCTTC. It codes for CSVARGTPQSEVGYTF.

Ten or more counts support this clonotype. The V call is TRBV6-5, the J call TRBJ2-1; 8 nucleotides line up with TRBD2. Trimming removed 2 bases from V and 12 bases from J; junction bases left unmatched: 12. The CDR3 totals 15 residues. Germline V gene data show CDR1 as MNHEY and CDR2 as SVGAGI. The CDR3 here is CASSYTMNGGGLQFF. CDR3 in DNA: TGTGCCAGCAGTTACACTATGAACGGGGGGGGTCTGCAGTTCTTC.